A single sample gave rise to the 7 T cell receptor beta chains below, sequenced in a study of identical twins. TCRdb called the 5' RACE reads again in MiXCR, with one record for every CDR3 protein. Found here are about 530,000 distinct CDR3 sequences, 20% to 25% of them singletons; the top ten hold more than 0.4%. These data were also reused for a study on yellow fever vaccine responses in identical twins.

Sequenced input: CD4+ T cells sorted from blood. These receptors were taken from a woman in her late teens or twenties in good health.

This clonotype was detected a few times. Here the CDR3 DNA reads TGTGCCAGCAGCCGCCTAGGACAGGGGCCTCTTGAGCAGTTCTTC. Its translation: CASSRLGQGPLEQFF. The genes are TRBV28 and TRBJ2-1; 9 bases align to TRBD1. V gave up 6 bases and J gave up 9 bases; unmatched junction bases: 12. The CDR3 is 15 residues long. Looked up from germline, CDR1 is MDHEN and CDR2 is SYDVKM.

This clonotype has a single count. The gene calls are TRBV5-1 and TRBJ2-2; TRBD1 matches at 7 bases. V shed 4 bases and J 0 bases; nucleotides not matched to a gene: 9. The CDR3 is 17 residues long. The germline V gene encodes CDR1 SGHRS and CDR2 YFSETQ. DNA for the CDR3: TGCGCCAGCAGCGCGTCGGGACAGTCCGCGAACACCGGGGAGCTGTTTTTT. This translates into CASSASGQSANTGELFF.

This sequence joins TRBV7-8 and TRBJ2-5, with a weak D call TRBD1 (6 bases). Germline V CDR1 and CDR2: SGHVS, FQNEAQ. The CDR3 runs to 16 residues. Trimming removed 6 bases from V and 8 bases from J, with 25 bases in between. CDR3 nucleotides: TGTGCCAGCAGTCCGACCGCCGGGACACCCTCGTTTACCCAGTACTTC. Its protein is CASSPTAGTPSFTQYF.

V usage is TRBV6-1 and J usage is TRBJ2-2; D possibly uses TRBD1 or TRBD2 (5 bases each). The CDR3 consists of 14 residues. Trimming removed 7 bases at V and 1 base at J, with 10 bases between. Germline V gene data show CDR1 as MNHNS and CDR2 as SASEGT. The CDR3 DNA sequence: TGTGCCAGCATAGGGACGGAGAACACCGGGGAGCTGTTTTTT. It specifies CASIGTENTGELFF.

The J gene is TRBJ2-1, the V gene TRBV27; 12 nucleotides match TRBD2. V lost 1 base, J lost 7 bases, and 5 bases stayed unmatched. From germline, CDR1 is MNHEY and CDR2 SMNVEV (reference sequence). The CDR3 has 16 amino acids. CDR3 in DNA: TGTGCCAGCAGTTTATGGATGACTAGCGGGGGAAATGAGCAGTTCTTC. It encodes CASSLWMTSGGNEQFF.

The chain is built from TRBV11-1 and TRBJ2-1, with a tentative D call TRBD2 (6 bases). The V gene's germline CDR1 is SGHAT and CDR2 FQDESV (reference sequence). The V end lost 4 bases, the J end lost 1 base, and 17 bases lay between the germline ends. The CDR3 is 17 residues long. CDR3 sequence: CASSYRLVKDSYNEQFF. The CDR3 DNA reads as TGTGCCAGCAGCTACAGACTAGTAAAAGATTCCTACAATGAGCAGTTCTTC. Together with reference TRBV11-1 and TRBJ2-1, the CDR3 gives the full variable domain: EAEVAQSPRYKITEKSQAVAFWCDPISGHATLYWYRQILGQGPELLVQFQDESVVDDSQLPKDRFSAERLKGVDSTLKIQPAELGDSAMYLCASSYRLVKDSYNEQFFGPGTRLTVL.

The chain couples TRBV6-5 to TRBJ2-7; D gene ambiguous. This CDR3 spans 15 amino acids. Germline lookup yields CDR1 MNHEY and CDR2 SVGAGI. With 0 bases removed from V and 2 bases from J, the gap between germline ends came to 11 bases. In DNA, the CDR3 is TGTGCCAGCAGTTACTCGGTAGTAGGCGCCTACGAGCAGTACTTC. This encodes CASSYSVVGAYEQYF.